This T cell receptor beta chain was obtained from a study of spatial heterogeneity in lung cancer. Study at large: There were 70 to 80 donors, all of them untreated patients with early-stage non-small cell lung cancer. The authors sequenced available follow-up PBMC samples, taken a median of about 23 months after resection.

Indicated time point: blood at routine non-recurrence follow-up after resection. Unsorted tumor, nontumor lung tissue or cryopreserved PBMC supplied the whole RNA. General study points: Whereas they appeared in blood less at follow-up, ubiquitous expanded tumor TCRs appeared there more at resection.

Single TCR cDNA molecules each had their own unique molecular identifier. MiXCR, applied by TCRdb to the 5' RACE reads, yields one record per CDR3 protein. Among about 120,000 distinct CDR3 sequences listed, over 9% were seen once. With regard to this clonotype: The antigen is undetermined.

Source: PBMCs, taken at follow-up. The sequence was collected from a male donor with early-stage non-small cell lung cancer.

The CDR3 protein is CSAGLGGGNQPQHF. CDR3 nucleotide sequence: TGCAGTGCCGGGTTAGGGGGCGGCAATCAGCCCCAGCATTTT. V and J are TRBV20-1 and TRBJ1-5; 7 nucleotides match TRBD1. With V trimmed by 6 bases and J by 2 bases, 7 bases remained unmatched. The CDR3 is 14 residues long. The V gene's germline CDR1 is DFQATT and CDR2 SNEGSKA (reference sequence).